The following is a T cell receptor beta chain sequence with its context. Its antigen is undetermined. A read error may produce the germline difference seen at one junction end. Germline V CDR1 and CDR2: MNHNS, SASEGT. CDR3 length equals 14 residues. This specimen comes from a study of Graves' ophthalmopathy and Graves' hyperthyroidism. Findings and caveats of the study: Among expanded thyroid clonotypes above 0.001 frequency, most also occurred in blood.

Using RNA transcripts, the TCR beta CDR3 regions were amplified. First-round RT-PCR employed HTBI primers, with a second-round multiplex PCR after it. TCRdb called the multiplex PCR reads again in MiXCR, with one record for every CDR3 protein. The data hold some 410,000 distinct CDR3 sequences, with roughly 21% observed a single time. The sequence was collected from a woman aged 18-29 years with stable Graves' hyperthyroidism. The chain is built from TRBV6-1 and TRBJ1-6, with 8 bases lining up with TRBD1. Sequenced: peripheral blood. The CDR3 is CASKGGQENSHLHF. The CDR3 region has the DNA TGTGCCAGCAAAGGGGGACAGGAAAATTCACACCTCCACTTT.